This T cell receptor (beta chain) came from a study of shared clonotypes between healthy human individuals. Sequencing used immunoSEQ multiplex PCR; TCRdb keeps in-frame clones, though not all of them. The table has about 2.4 million clones, roughly 93% seen once. Turning to this clone: Its antigen is unknown.

Trimming cost V 4 bases and J 3 bases, with 11 bases left between them. Germline loops: CDR1 SGDLS, CDR2 YYNGEE. CDR3 length: 14 residues. Study conclusions and caveats: Clonotype sharing among the donors was expected to vary with sequencing depth.

This clonotype was obtained from a man in his late teens or twenties in good health. Some clones in this sample may be carry-over from other donors' samples. The V and J genes are TRBV9 and TRBJ1-3; D perhaps matches TRBD1 (6 bases). Sequenced input: naive CD4+ T cells from PBMCs. The subset is: CD45RA+ positively selected. CDR3 coding DNA: TGTGCCAGCAGCTCCACAGGGCTTGGAAACACCATATATTTT. This translates into CASSSTGLGNTIYF.